This T cell receptor beta chain stems from a study of blood T cell repertoires in COVID-19. Profiling relied on immunoSEQ multiplex PCR, and the TCRdb table lists in-frame clones only, not all of them. Of roughly 250,000 clones in the sample, around 90% are singletons; the top ten hold around 6%. The source is a woman in her thirties with acute COVID-19. The sequencing input was PBMCs or T cells enriched from blood (not recorded which).

The DNA for the CDR3 is TGTGCCAGCAGTTTATGGTCCCAGGGTCTGAACACCATATATTTT. Protein sequence: CASSLWSQGLNTIYF. The chain uses TRBV28 and TRBJ1-3; weak D call: TRBD1 (5 bases). The CDR3 is 15 amino acids. From germline, CDR1 is MDHEN and CDR2 SYDVKM. V lost 0 bases and J 7 bases, leaving 13 bases between the germline ends.